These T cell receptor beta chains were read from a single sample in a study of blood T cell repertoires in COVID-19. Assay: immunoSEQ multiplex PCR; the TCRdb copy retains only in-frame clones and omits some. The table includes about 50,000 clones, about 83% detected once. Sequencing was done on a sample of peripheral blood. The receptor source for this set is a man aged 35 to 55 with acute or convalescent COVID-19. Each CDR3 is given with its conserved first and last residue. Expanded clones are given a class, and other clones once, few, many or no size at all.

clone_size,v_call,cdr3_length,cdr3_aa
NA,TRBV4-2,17,CASSQDPSGSTQETQYF
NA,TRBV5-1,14,CASSRQGAGNTIYF
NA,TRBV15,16,CATSAAGQGRNQPQHF
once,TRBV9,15,CASSVVAGGPGELFF
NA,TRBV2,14,CASDPGHETYEQYF
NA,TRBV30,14,CAWSARYTYNEQFF
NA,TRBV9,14,CASSVGVSGNTIYF
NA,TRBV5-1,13,CASSLAGLGGYTF
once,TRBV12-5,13,CASGSRGRTEAFF
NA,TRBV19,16,CASSTQAGGSYNEQFF
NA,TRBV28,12,CASSPSDREAFF
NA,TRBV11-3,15,CASSGVGTGHNEQFF
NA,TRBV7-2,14,CASSSWTGSGELFF
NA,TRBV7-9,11,CASSLAREAFF
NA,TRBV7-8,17,CASSLASGGANGNTIYF
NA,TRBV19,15,CASSTRDRRSDTQYF
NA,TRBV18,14,CASSPLAVQETQYF
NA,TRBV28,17,CASGRTAGSSYNSPLHF
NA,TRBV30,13,CAWRVGQAGEQYF
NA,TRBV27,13,CASSLFRNNEQFF
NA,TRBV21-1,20,CASSRSWKPGGYSGANVLTF
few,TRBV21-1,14,CASSKRQGLGGYTF
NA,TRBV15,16,CATSRDLVGIQIGAFF
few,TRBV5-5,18,CASSPPGLAGGHTGELFF
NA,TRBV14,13,CASSQLDSSDQYF
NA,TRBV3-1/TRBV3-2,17,CASSLKAPLGGFGTQYF
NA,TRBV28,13,CASSSTRALEQFF
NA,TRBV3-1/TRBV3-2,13,CASTPGLNTEAFF
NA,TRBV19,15,CASAAGPSYNSPLHF
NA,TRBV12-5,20,CASGSPRREGSAWVGYTQYF
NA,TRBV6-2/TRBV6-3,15,CASSSPGQGNMALHF
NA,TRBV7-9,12,CASSLDGGRAFF
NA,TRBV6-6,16,CASIKNRGQQNTEAFF
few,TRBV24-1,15,CATSAGNRGPETQYF
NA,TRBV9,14,CASSVGQVTAGYTF
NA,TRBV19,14,CASSIQASTDTQYF
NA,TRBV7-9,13,CASSRGTAYGYTF
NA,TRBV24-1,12,CATSLGPDTQYF
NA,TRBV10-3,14,CAISESTGGYEQYF
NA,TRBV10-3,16,CAISDTVRGRAETQYF
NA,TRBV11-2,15,CASSPRDRALETQYF
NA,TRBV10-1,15,CASSTSPTGNTEAFF
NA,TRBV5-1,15,CASSSSGGQAETQYF
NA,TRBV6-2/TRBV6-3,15,CASSFREPWNEKLFF
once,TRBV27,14,CASSLVMAGAGYTF
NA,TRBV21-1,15,CASSGRTGGNYGYTF
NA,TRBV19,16,CASRDPGTGAGYGYTF
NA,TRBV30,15,CAWSVGGSLYYEQYF
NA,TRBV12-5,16,CASGLQTGSSYNEQFF
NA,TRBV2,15,CASRPTRTGNTEAFF
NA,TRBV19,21,CASWGNPGTSGSLGPQETQYF
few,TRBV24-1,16,CATSDYGSSTTDTQYF
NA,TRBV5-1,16,CASSLLAGAIQETQYF
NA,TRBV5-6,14,CATRPRGSQETQYF
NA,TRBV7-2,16,CASSLDGGANTGELFF